The 25 T cell receptor beta chains below come from one sample, sequenced in a study of T-cell memory formation after mild COVID-19 (dated by TCRdb to the early 2020s). Library preparation used 5' RACE. The sample was run on an Illumina NovaSeq 6000. In-frame beta chains were kept once TCRdb had trimmed the public reads at Q25 with fastp and called clones with MiXCR. Rows are unified per CDR3 protein, each entry keeping the most common DNA and genes. The sample has 400,000 or so distinct CDR3 sequences on record, roughly 21% of them singletons. The ten largest clonotypes hold about 12% of the sample. Sequenced: PBMCs or a T cell subset sorted from them (not recorded which). These receptors were collected from an adult woman who had mild COVID-19 (a few samples of this study predate the infection). The sample titles of this study are shuffled in the database, so cell type and time point are left out; the donor was told from shared clones.

This rearrangement joins TRBV15 to TRBJ1-1; TRBD1 is a possible D gene (5 bases). The germline V gene has CDR1 LNHNV and CDR2 YYDKDF (reference sequence). V shed 1 base and J shed 0 bases, with 12 bases lying between them. The CDR3 totals 16 residues. CDR3 loop: CATSRVWAGLNTEAFF. The CDR3 nucleotides read TGTGCCACCAGCAGAGTTTGGGCAGGGTTGAACACTGAAGCTTTCTTT.

In this sample, this clonotype turned up a few times. The rearrangement uses TRBV10-3 and TRBJ1-6; 8 bases are shared with TRBD1. Germline V gives CDR1 ENHRY, CDR2 SYGVKD. The CDR3 covers 14 residues. With V trimmed by 4 bases and J by 10 bases, 6 bases remained unmatched. This CDR3 reads CAISGAGGGSPLHF. The CDR3 DNA is TGTGCCATCAGTGGGGCAGGGGGCGGATCACCCCTCCACTTT.

V and J are TRBV20-1 and TRBJ2-1; D not resolved. Germline V lookup: CDR1 DFQATT, CDR2 SNEGSKA (reference sequence). The CDR3 length is 14 residues. Trimming left V 6 bases short and J 4 bases short, with 16 bases between. The CDR3 DNA is TGCAGTGCCCTAGGTAACCATACGTACAATGAGCAGTTCTTC. Translated, it gives CSALGNHTYNEQFF.

The gene calls are TRBV5-6 and TRBJ2-1; TRBD2 aligns across 10 bases. Looked up from germline, CDR1 is SGHDT and CDR2 is YYEEEE. The V gene end was trimmed by 0 bases and the J gene end by 8 bases; junction bases not matched to a gene: 11. This CDR3 has 17 residues. CDR3 loop: CASSLDVRLAGAHEQFF. Written as DNA, the CDR3 is TGTGCCAGCAGCTTGGATGTGAGGCTAGCGGGAGCACATGAGCAGTTCTTC.

This clonotype was recorded many times. V usage is TRBV25-1 and J usage is TRBJ2-1; D might be TRBD1 (6 bases). CDR3 length equals 16 residues. V was pared by 8 bases and J by 0 bases, with 17 bases between. Germline CDR1 MGHDK, CDR2 SYGVNS. For the CDR3, the DNA is TGTGCCAGCGGCCCTACAGGGTTAAGCTCCTACAATGAGCAGTTCTTC. It yields the protein CASGPTGLSSYNEQFF.

This clonotype has just a few counts. V usage is TRBV11-3 and J usage is TRBJ1-1, with 7 bases identical to TRBD1. V lost 0 bases, J lost 5 bases, and 3 bases stayed unmatched. Germline V CDR1 and CDR2: SGHNT, YENEEA. This CDR3 contains 14 residues. The CDR3 loop reads CASSLDHRGTEAFF. CDR3 nucleotides: TGTGCCAGCAGCTTAGATCACAGGGGAACTGAAGCTTTCTTT.

The table lists this clonotype with a few counts. The gene calls are TRBV11-3 and TRBJ2-5; D is possibly TRBD2 (5 bases). V was trimmed by 6 bases and J by 3 bases, leaving 20 bases between them. Germline assignment: CDR1 SGHNT and CDR2 YENEEA. The CDR3 length is 16 residues. CDR3 DNA sequence: TGTGCCAGCAGTCCTACCCCCCGGACGGGAAAAGAGACCCAGTACTTC. Encoded protein: CASSPTPRTGKETQYF.

This clonotype was seen a handful of times. The chain uses TRBV9 and TRBJ2-1; perhaps TRBD1 as D (6 bases). Trimming took off 1 base at V and 11 bases at J, with 13 bases between the two ends. The CDR3 has 13 residues. Germline V lookup: CDR1 SGDLS, CDR2 YYNGEE. CDR3 loop: CASSVTQGSQQFF. CDR3 sequence (DNA): TGTGCCAGCAGCGTAACCCAGGGGTCCCAGCAGTTCTTC. Full variable domain (remainder filled in from reference TRBV9 and TRBJ2-1): DSGVTQTPKHLITATGQRVTLRCSPRSGDLSVYWYQQSLDQGLQFLIQYYNGEERAKGNILERFSAQQFPDLHSELNLSSLELGDSALYFCASSVTQGSQQFFGPGTRLTVL.

CDR3 in DNA: TGTGCCATCAGTGATGGGGCGAGGGATGGCTACACCTTC. Its protein is CAISDGARDGYTF. The V call is TRBV10-3, the J call TRBJ1-2; the D gene is possibly TRBD1 (5 bases). The CDR3 covers 13 residues. The V end was cut by 3 bases, the J end by 6 bases, with 11 bases between. CDR1 ENHRY and CDR2 SYGVKD come from the germline V gene.

This chain joins TRBV5-1 and TRBJ1-1; D is uncertain. Trimming left V 0 bases short and J 4 bases short, with 13 bases between. Germline values: CDR1 SGHRS, CDR2 YFSETQ. The CDR3 consists of 15 residues. Here the CDR3 reads CASSLDLGLSTEAFF. Written as DNA, the CDR3 is TGCGCCAGCAGCTTGGATCTGGGGTTGAGCACTGAAGCTTTCTTT.

This clonotype was counted once. The rearrangement links TRBV7-9 to TRBJ2-5; a possible D gene is TRBD1 (5 bases). The V end was cut by 0 bases, the J end by 0 bases, with 11 bases between. Germline lookup yields CDR1 SEHNR and CDR2 FQNEAQ (reference sequence). This CDR3 has 16 amino acids. The CDR3 sequence is CASSLAYGRDQETQYF. The CDR3 bases are TGTGCCAGCAGCTTAGCGTACGGCAGGGACCAAGAGACCCAGTACTTC.

This clonotype was seen only a few times. The genes are TRBV7-9 and TRBJ2-5; a possible D gene is TRBD1 (6 bases). This CDR3 comprises 14 residues. Germline-derived CDR1 and CDR2 are SEHNR and FQNEAQ (reference sequence). V was cut by 2 bases and J by 2 bases, with 9 bases left in between. In nucleotides, the CDR3 is TGTGCCAGCAGCTTATTGGACAGTCAAGAGACCCAGTACTTC. Translation: CASSLLDSQETQYF.

J is TRBJ2-7 and V is TRBV21-1. TRBV21-1 represents a pseudogene. There are 14 residues in the CDR3. DNA for the CDR3: TGTGCCAGCAGCAAAAAAAAATCTGGGTACGAGCAGTACTTC. It translates to CASSKKKSGYEQYF.

The chain links TRBV12-3 or TRBV12-4 to TRBJ2-5; tentatively, D is TRBD1 (6 bases). The CDR3 extends over 12 amino acids. Trimming took off 6 bases at V and 2 bases at J, with 7 bases between the two ends. CDR3 sequence (DNA): TGTGCCAGCAGGGGACAACAAGAGACCCAGTACTTC. As protein: CASRGQQETQYF.

This clonotype showed up just a few times. This chain links TRBV24-1 with TRBJ1-2; D is unclear. Germline V gene sequence: CDR1 KGHDR, CDR2 SFDVKD. V was clipped by 0 bases and J by 5 bases, with 6 bases between them. CDR3 length: 13 residues. For the CDR3, the DNA is TGTGCCACCAGTGATTTGCACGGTTATGGCTACACCTTC. It codes for CATSDLHGYGYTF.

Here the CDR3 reads CASSPPGLDYGYTF. The CDR3 region has the DNA TGTGCCAGCAGCCCGCCGGGGTTGGACTATGGCTACACCTTC. This sequence joins TRBV7-9 and TRBJ1-2; the D is unclear. The CDR3 is 14 residues long. Germline-derived CDR1 and CDR2 are SEHNR and FQNEAQ (reference sequence). Trimming left V 5 bases short and J 3 bases short, with 13 bases between.

This clonotype was seen a few times. This chain connects TRBV18 to TRBJ1-2, with 8 bases lining up with TRBD1. V gave up 3 bases and J gave up 7 bases; unmatched junction bases: 10. This CDR3 is 15 amino acids long. Germline lookup yields CDR1 KGHSH and CDR2 LQKENI. As DNA, the CDR3 is TGTGCCAGCTCACCCGGACAGGGTTTCACGAGTGGCTACACCTTC. It is translated as CASSPGQGFTSGYTF.

The table lists this clonotype with many counts. CDR3 region: CASSLARNGELFF. Written as DNA, the CDR3 is TGTGCCAGCAGTTTGGCCCGTAACGGGGAGCTGTTTTTT. The chain has TRBV12-3 or TRBV12-4 and TRBJ2-2; no definite D call. The CDR3 totals 13 residues. V lost 3 bases and J lost 7, with 9 bases in between.

This chain joins TRBV29-1 and TRBJ2-1; TRBD2 aligns across 14 bases. With 7 bases clipped from V and 0 bases from J, the junction kept 8 bases outside the gene matches. Germline assignment: CDR1 SQVTM and CDR2 ANQGSEA. The CDR3 is 17 residues long. The CDR3 reads CSARTSGGSRSYNEQFF. CDR3 in DNA: TGCAGCGCCCGGACTAGCGGGGGGTCCCGCTCCTACAATGAGCAGTTCTTC.

This clonotype was counted a few times. The V and J genes are TRBV29-1 and TRBJ2-1; TRBD2 aligns across 11 bases. CDR1 is SQVTM and CDR2 is ANQGSEA in the germline V gene. The CDR3 contains 17 residues. Trimming cost V 4 bases and J 2 bases; bases outside gene matches: 10. This CDR3 is CSVVGLAGGIPYNEQFF. The CDR3 nucleotides are TGCAGCGTTGTGGGGCTAGCGGGGGGTATACCCTACAATGAGCAGTTCTTC.

In this sample, this clonotype turned up once. The rearrangement joins TRBV29-1 to TRBJ1-1; D remains ambiguous. From germline, CDR1 is SQVTM and CDR2 ANQGSEA. The V end was cut by 3 bases, the J end by 4 bases, with 15 bases between. The CDR3 spans 14 residues. CDR3 protein: CSVDTTDLGTEAFF. The CDR3 region has the DNA TGCAGCGTTGACACCACAGATTTGGGCACTGAAGCTTTCTTT.

At least ten counts were recorded for this clonotype. The V gene is TRBV6-5, the J gene TRBJ1-1, with 8 bases fitting TRBD1. The CDR3 loop spans 13 amino acids. Germline lookup yields CDR1 MNHEY and CDR2 SVGAGI. Losses at the gene ends were 4 bases for V and 10 bases for J; bases not matched to a gene: 8. The CDR3 loop is CASSSPGGRSAFF. The CDR3 nucleotides are TGTGCCAGCAGTTCTCCAGGGGGCAGATCAGCTTTCTTT.

This clonotype was seen a handful of times. The chain combines TRBV27 with TRBJ2-7; maybe TRBD1 (6 bases). The length of the CDR3 is 13 residues. The V gene lost 3 bases and the J gene lost 7 bases, with 13 bases spanning the gap. From germline, CDR1 is MNHEY and CDR2 SMNVEV (reference sequence). CDR3 region: CASSLYRAGEQYF. CDR3 DNA sequence: TGTGCCAGCAGTTTGTACAGGGCTGGAGAGCAGTACTTC.

The sample holds a few counts of this clonotype. The chain employs TRBV5-6 and TRBJ2-7, with 8 bases lining up with TRBD1. The CDR3 is 16 amino acids. Germline values: CDR1 SGHDT, CDR2 YYEEEE. With 0 bases clipped from V and 5 bases from J, the junction kept 10 bases outside the gene matches. As DNA, the CDR3 is TGTGCCAGCAGCTTGGGGCCTGCAGGGGGCTTCGACGAGCAGTACTTC. Amino acids: CASSLGPAGGFDEQYF.

The table lists this clonotype with many counts. This sequence joins TRBV9 and TRBJ2-6; D unresolved. Germline V gene data show CDR1 as SGDLS and CDR2 as YYNGEE. The CDR3 totals 16 residues. V was clipped by 4 bases and J by 5 bases, with 16 bases between them. The CDR3 DNA reads TGTGCCAGCAGCTCCCCCATCGCCCTGAGGGCCAACGTCCTGACTTTC. The encoded protein is CASSSPIALRANVLTF.